The next 24 T cell receptor beta chains were all read from a single sample in a study of cytomegalovirus exposure and HLA in healthy donors. Primers for the PCR totalled 60 Vbeta and 13 Jbeta. The data were produced by immunoSEQ multiplex PCR, yet TCRdb's version contains in-frame clones alone and is incomplete. This sample has around 150,000 clones; 75% to 80% occur once, and the top ten carry 0.5% to 0.85%. The sample was PBMCs. Receptors originate from a male donor in good health and CMV-seronegative.

The V gene is TRBV6-6, the J gene TRBJ1-1; maybe TRBD1 (6 bases). The germline V gene encodes CDR1 MNHNY and CDR2 SVGAGI (reference sequence). This CDR3 region has 14 residues. The V end lost 5 bases, the J end lost 1 base, and 11 bases lay between the germline ends. The CDR3 protein is CASSTTRGNTEAFF. The DNA of the CDR3 is TGTGCCAGCAGTACAACCAGGGGGAACACTGAAGCTTTCTTT.

The rearrangement links TRBV5-6 to TRBJ1-1, with D unresolved. CDR1 and CDR2 (germline): SGHDT, YYEEEE. Trimming cost V 0 bases and J 4 bases, with 10 bases left between them. CDR3 size: 14 residues. The CDR3 loop reads CASSLGRRVTEAFF. As DNA, the CDR3 is TGTGCCAGCAGCTTGGGCAGGAGGGTCACTGAAGCTTTCTTT.

With regard to this clone: The junction and the germline gene differ at one end; a read error may be behind it. In the same sample, other DNA sequences code for this CDR3. This chain links TRBV7-9 with TRBJ1-2; no clear D gene. In germline, CDR1 is SEHNR, CDR2 FQNEAQ (reference sequence). The CDR3 extends over 11 amino acids. In DNA form, the CDR3 reads TGTTCCAGCAGCCGTAACTATGGCTACACCTTC. Translated: CSSSRNYGYTF.

The sample holds a few counts of this clone. The genes are TRBV7-3 and TRBJ2-5; TRBD1 agrees at 12 bases. The germline CDR1 and CDR2 sequences are SGHTA and FQGTGA. The CDR3 extends over 15 amino acids. With V trimmed by 5 bases and J by 5 bases, 6 bases remained unmatched. The CDR3 bases are TGTGCCAGCAGCCCAGGGACAGGGGGCGGGGAGACCCAGTACTTC. This codes for CASSPGTGGGETQYF.

CDR3: CASSNGETLTEAFF. As DNA, the CDR3 is TGTGCCAGTAGCAATGGGGAGACACTCACTGAAGCTTTCTTT. This sequence joins TRBV19 and TRBJ1-1, with no clear D. Trimming stripped 6 bases from V and 4 bases from J, with 15 bases between. This CDR3 has 14 residues. The germline CDR1 and CDR2 sequences are LNHDA and SQIVND (reference sequence).

The chain links TRBV6-5 to TRBJ1-1; the match to TRBD1 covers 11 bases. CDR1 and CDR2 (germline): MNHEY, SVGAGI. V lost 6 bases and J lost 4; bases outside the gene matches: 7. CDR3 length: 15 amino acids. The CDR3 protein is CASRSGQGASTEAFF. The CDR3 bases are TGTGCCAGCAGGAGCGGACAGGGGGCAAGCACTGAAGCTTTCTTT.

The chain's CDR3 is CASSSNRGANYGYTF. In DNA form, the CDR3 reads TGTGCCAGCAGCTCCAACAGGGGGGCTAACTATGGCTACACCTTC. V gene TRBV11-2 combines with J gene TRBJ1-2, with TRBD1 identical over 8 bases. The CDR3 loop spans 15 amino acids. Germline loops: CDR1 SGHAT, CDR2 FQNNGV. V lost 4 bases to trimming and J lost 0 bases; unmatched junction nucleotides: 4.

The chain has TRBV29-1 and TRBJ2-5; TRBD2 might be the D (6 bases). The CDR3 is made up of 13 amino acids. Germline V gives CDR1 SQVTM, CDR2 ANQGSEA. Trimming stripped 8 bases from V and 5 bases from J, with 18 bases between. The CDR3 protein is CSSGGWGWETQYF. The CDR3 DNA sequence: TGCAGCTCCGGGGGATGGGGCTGGGAGACCCAGTACTTC.

The rearrangement links TRBV30 to TRBJ1-2; maybe TRBD1 (6 bases). This CDR3 has 11 amino acids. V lost 2 bases and J lost 14, with 15 bases in between. Looked up from germline, CDR1 is GTSNPN and CDR2 is SVGIG (reference sequence). The CDR3, as DNA: TGTGCCTGGAGTATAACAGGGCGAGGGACCTTC. Translating gives CAWSITGRGTF.

The chain uses TRBV7-2 and TRBJ1-2; possibly TRBD1 for D (5 bases). V was cut by 6 bases and J by 4 bases, with 12 bases left in between. This CDR3 has 13 residues. CDR1 is SGHTA and CDR2 is FQGNSA in the germline V gene. CDR3 residues: CASRPLQGYGYTF. CDR3 coding DNA: TGTGCCAGCAGACCCCTGCAGGGCTATGGCTACACCTTC.

This clone was recorded only once. The chain joins TRBV29-1 to TRBJ2-5; D is perhaps TRBD1 (5 bases). The CDR3 has 13 amino acids. CDR1 and CDR2 (germline): SQVTM, ANQGSEA. V dropped 6 bases and J dropped 0 bases, with 11 bases sitting between them. The CDR3 DNA reads TGCAGCGTCCCTAGGGGTAACCAAGAGACCCAGTACTTC. Amino acid sequence: CSVPRGNQETQYF.

On this clone itself: This specimen includes other DNA sequences encoding the same CDR3. This chain connects TRBV2 to TRBJ2-3, with TRBD2 identical over 7 bases. The length of the CDR3 is 14 residues. J was trimmed by 2 bases and V by 3 bases; bases with no gene match: 2. Germline CDR1 SNHLY, CDR2 FYNNEI. CDR3 protein: CASSEGLSTDTQYF. The CDR3 bases are TGTGCCAGCAGTGAGGGACTATCCACAGATACGCAGTATTTT.

The CDR3: CAWGTGGVAGANVLTF. The CDR3, as DNA: TGTGCCTGGGGGACAGGGGGAGTAGCTGGGGCCAACGTCCTGACTTTC. The genes are TRBV30 and TRBJ2-6, with TRBD1 matching 11 bases. This CDR3 contains 16 residues. V lost 5 bases, J lost 2 bases, and 5 bases stayed unmatched. Germline V gene lookup returns CDR1 GTSNPN and CDR2 SVGIG (reference sequence).

The table lists this clone with a count of one. The chain combines TRBV29-1 with TRBJ1-2; 7 positions match TRBD1. The length of the CDR3 is 11 residues. Germline V gives CDR1 SQVTM, CDR2 ANQGSEA. V dropped 3 bases and J dropped 6; count of bases not matched to a gene: 1. This CDR3 is CSVDRGNGYTF. The CDR3 nucleotides are TGCAGCGTTGACAGGGGGAATGGCTACACCTTC.

The chain uses TRBV7-6 and TRBJ2-7; D perhaps matches TRBD2 (6 bases). The germline CDR1 and CDR2 sequences are SGHVS and FNYEAQ. The CDR3 has 15 residues. The V gene lost 3 bases and the J gene lost 0 bases, with 12 bases spanning the gap. The CDR3 protein is CASSLLLDYSYEQYF. The CDR3 nucleotides are TGTGCCAGCAGCTTGCTTCTGGACTACTCCTACGAGCAGTACTTC.

The chain couples TRBV4-3 to TRBJ2-1, with D tentatively TRBD2 (6 bases). This CDR3 is 16 amino acids long. The V gene's germline CDR1 is LGHNA and CDR2 YSLEER. Trimming stripped 0 bases from V and 2 bases from J, with 11 bases between. DNA for the CDR3: TGCGCCAGCAGCCAAGATAAGGCGGGACCCTACAATGAGCAGTTCTTC. As protein: CASSQDKAGPYNEQFF.

The chain recombines TRBV18 with TRBJ2-2; D is undetermined. Germline values: CDR1 KGHSH, CDR2 LQKENI. The CDR3 sequence is 16 residues long. V lost 1 base, J lost 0 bases, and 9 bases lay in between. This chain's CDR3 is CASSPQRPANTGELFF. CDR3 nucleotides: TGTGCCAGCTCACCACAGCGCCCGGCGAACACCGGGGAGCTGTTTTTT.

The V call is TRBV7-7, the J call TRBJ2-3, with 8 bases that match TRBD2. The germline V gene encodes CDR1 SSHAT and CDR2 FNYEAQ (reference sequence). V shed 9 bases and J 0 bases; nucleotides not matched to a gene: 8. The CDR3 runs 15 residues. The CDR3 coding sequence is TGTGCCAGTGCGGGGGGCCTCCGTAGCACAGATACGCAGTATTTT. Protein product: CASAGGLRSTDTQYF.

V is TRBV7-8 and J is TRBJ1-1; TRBD1 is a possible D gene (5 bases). CDR3 size: 14 residues. Germline lookup yields CDR1 SGHVS and CDR2 FQNEAQ. V was trimmed by 5 bases and J by 4 bases, leaving 14 bases between them. The CDR3 spells CASSPQGLFTEAFF. Here the CDR3 DNA reads TGTGCCAGCAGCCCCCAGGGTCTGTTCACTGAAGCTTTCTTT.

The chain couples TRBV29-1 to TRBJ2-7, with 7 bases that match TRBD1. The germline V gene has CDR1 SQVTM and CDR2 ANQGSEA. The CDR3 has 12 amino acids. The trim removed 4 bases at V and 3 bases at J, leaving 3 bases unmatched. CDR3 amino acids: CSVGDRFYEQYF. The CDR3 DNA follows: TGCAGCGTTGGGGACAGATTCTACGAGCAGTACTTC.

This clone was seen a few times. This chain joins TRBV19 and TRBJ1-2; TRBD1 matches 8 bases. From germline, CDR1 is LNHDA and CDR2 SQIVND (reference sequence). Germline trimming cut 3 bases from V and 4 bases from J; bases unmatched to any gene: 7. This CDR3 contains 15 residues. CDR3 DNA: TGTGCCAGTAGTATGGACAGGGTGGGTGGCTATGGCTACACCTTC. This sequence encodes CASSMDRVGGYGYTF.

The V call is TRBV11-2, the J call TRBJ2-1; no firm D call. V was cut by 1 base and J by 6 bases, with 4 bases left in between. Germline V gene data show CDR1 as SGHAT and CDR2 as FQNNGV. The CDR3 runs to 12 residues. The CDR3 DNA follows: TGTGCCAGCAGCTTAGCCGGCAATGAGCAGTTCTTC. Residues: CASSLAGNEQFF.

The chain has TRBV5-5 and TRBJ2-7; TRBD1 agrees at 10 bases. Per germline, CDR1 SGHKS and CDR2 YYEKEE (reference sequence). Unmatched junction bases numbered 3, after V lost 4 bases and J lost 2 bases. The CDR3 is 14 residues long. DNA for the CDR3: TGTGCCAGCAGCCTGGGGACAGGGGCCTACGAGCAGTACTTC. It codes for CASSLGTGAYEQYF.

This clone has more than one count but fewer than ten. V gene TRBV19 combines with J gene TRBJ2-4, with TRBD1 identical over 7 bases. Germline CDR1 reads LNHDA; CDR2 reads SQIVND (reference sequence). The CDR3 totals 16 residues. V lost 1 base, J lost 1 base, and 4 bases stayed unmatched. CDR3 sequence reads: CASSIGEQGAKNIQYF. The CDR3 bases are TGTGCCAGTAGTATAGGGGAACAGGGGGCCAAAAACATTCAGTACTTC.